These 14 T cell receptor beta chains came from one sample sequenced in a study of Graves' ophthalmopathy and Graves' hyperthyroidism. CDR3 regions of TCR beta were amplified from RNA transcripts. Scientists carried out first-round RT-PCR using HTBI primers and then a second-round multiplex PCR. TCRdb called the multiplex PCR reads again in MiXCR, with one record for every CDR3 protein. The table lists about 420,000 distinct CDR3 sequences, 21% of them singletons. Sequenced material: peripheral blood. All receptors derive from a woman in her late teens or twenties with stable Graves' hyperthyroidism.

This clonotype was detected ten times or more. The chain has TRBV6-1 and TRBJ2-7; either TRBD1 or TRBD2 may supply D (5 bases each). V was clipped by 7 bases and J by 5 bases, with 21 bases between them. Germline CDR1 MNHNS, CDR2 SASEGT. This CDR3 is 15 amino acids long. CDR3 amino acids: CASTNPLWGTDEQYF. In DNA, the CDR3 is TGTGCCAGCACCAACCCGCTATGGGGGACGGACGAGCAGTACTTC.

The chain uses TRBV20-1 and TRBJ1-5; D gene ambiguous. CDR3 length: 15 amino acids. The germline V gene encodes CDR1 DFQATT and CDR2 SNEGSKA (reference sequence). The ends were cut back, 5 bases at V and 6 bases at J, with 20 bases in the middle. The CDR3: CSAQSYYVSGQPQHF. The CDR3 DNA sequence: TGCAGTGCTCAATCCTATTATGTCTCTGGTCAGCCCCAGCATTTT.

This clonotype was seen only a few times. This chain links TRBV6-5 with TRBJ1-2; a weak D match, TRBD1 (5 bases). This CDR3 has 16 amino acids. With 6 bases removed from V and 4 bases from J, the gap between germline ends came to 21 bases. Germline V lookup: CDR1 MNHEY, CDR2 SVGAGI. CDR3 loop: CASRSLKGKPSYGYTF. The CDR3 nucleotides are TGTGCCAGCAGATCACTCAAGGGGAAGCCTAGCTATGGCTACACCTTC.

This clonotype was observed a few times. A much larger clone differs by one base, so this may be a read error. V usage is TRBV29-1 and J usage is TRBJ2-4; 8 positions agree with TRBD2. CDR1 SQVTM and CDR2 ANQGSEA come from the germline V gene. J lost 14 bases, V lost 3 bases, and 6 bases had no gene match. CDR3 length equals 11 residues. CDR3 sequence (DNA): TGCAGCGTTGAGGCCGGGGGGGTTAAGTACTTC. Translated, it gives CSVEAGGVKYF.

J is TRBJ1-1 and V is TRBV2; D gene uncertain. V shed 7 bases and J shed 4 bases, with 7 bases lying between them. CDR1 is SNHLY and CDR2 is FYNNEI in the germline V gene. There are 11 residues in the CDR3. The CDR3 loop reads CASNGITEAFF. The CDR3 DNA is TGTGCCAGCAACGGGATCACTGAAGCTTTCTTT.

This clonotype has at least ten counts. The rearrangement uses TRBV6-2 or TRBV6-3 and TRBJ2-7, with unresolved D. This CDR3 is 12 amino acids long. Per the germline V gene, CDR1 is MNHEY and CDR2 is SVGEGT. V lost 7 bases and J 2 bases, leaving 9 bases between the germline ends. The CDR3 sequence: CASKDQAYEQYF. CDR3 DNA: TGTGCCAGCAAAGACCAAGCCTACGAGCAGTACTTC.

This sequence joins TRBV27 and TRBJ2-3; 9 bases align to TRBD1. Trimming cost V 6 bases and J 1 base; bases outside gene matches: 8. There are 16 residues in the CDR3. Germline values: CDR1 MNHEY, CDR2 SMNVEV (reference sequence). Here the CDR3 reads CASRDRGSMGTDTQYF. The CDR3 nucleotides are TGTGCCAGCAGAGACAGGGGGTCTATGGGCACAGATACGCAGTATTTT.

The chain is built from TRBV6-1 and TRBJ2-5; D possibly uses TRBD1 or TRBD2 (5 bases each). The germline V and J ends were trimmed by 7 bases and 5 bases, with 17 bases remaining between them. Germline CDR1 and CDR2: MNHNS and SASEGT. This CDR3 is 14 amino acids long. The CDR3 region has the DNA TGTGCCAGCACCCGCCTCGGGGCGGAGGAGACCCAGTACTTC. The encoded protein is CASTRLGAEETQYF.

This clonotype has ten or more counts. The gene calls are TRBV5-1 and TRBJ1-3, with D tentatively TRBD1 (5 bases). The CDR3 length is 14 residues. Trimming stripped 7 bases from V and 4 bases from J, with 15 bases between. The V gene's germline CDR1 is SGHRS and CDR2 YFSETQ. The CDR3 protein is CASQFQGAGNTIYF. DNA for the CDR3: TGCGCCAGCCAATTCCAGGGAGCCGGAAACACCATATATTTT.

This clonotype was found a few times. This chain uses TRBV28 with TRBJ1-2; D ambiguous. Trimming pared 7 bases from V and 0 bases from J, leaving 15 bases between. The germline gives CDR1 MDHEN, CDR2 SYDVKM. The CDR3 covers 15 residues. The CDR3 region has the DNA TGTGCCAGCATCCCTGGGTCAGTAGCTAACTATGGCTACACCTTC. Protein product: CASIPGSVANYGYTF.

The chain carries TRBV13 and TRBJ1-6; D is possibly TRBD1 (5 bases). The CDR3 is 15 amino acids. Trimming removed 5 bases from V and 3 bases from J, with 11 bases in between. Germline values: CDR1 PRHDT, CDR2 FYEKMQ (reference sequence). Here the CDR3 reads CASSPGLVYNSPLHF. DNA for the CDR3: TGTGCCAGCAGCCCGGGACTCGTCTATAATTCACCCCTCCACTTT.

In nucleotides, the CDR3 is TGTGCCAGCAGACTGCGCCTAACCTACGAGCAGTACTTC. Residues: CASRLRLTYEQYF. The V and J genes are TRBV2 and TRBJ2-7; no definite D call. The CDR3 length is 13 residues. Germline V gene lookup returns CDR1 SNHLY and CDR2 FYNNEI. V was clipped by 6 bases and J by 2 bases, with 11 bases between them.

The sample holds a few counts of this clonotype. V and J are TRBV5-1 and TRBJ2-2; 8 bases match TRBD2. There are 18 residues in the CDR3. V dropped 3 bases and J dropped 5; count of bases not matched to a gene: 15. Germline CDR1 reads SGHRS; CDR2 reads YFSETQ. In DNA, the CDR3 is TGCGCCAGCAGCTCTTATCCGGCGGGACTAGGGCTGACCGGGGAGCTGTTTTTT. It encodes CASSSYPAGLGLTGELFF.

This clonotype occurred many times. A junction boundary mismatches the germline segment, possibly from a read error. CDR3 sequence (DNA): TGTGCCACCAGCGCGCCCGGGTGGGGAACTGAGGCTTTCTTT. This translates into CATSAPGWGTEAFF. The chain carries TRBV15 and TRBJ1-1; D remains ambiguous. This CDR3 region has 14 residues. The germline gives CDR1 LNHNV, CDR2 YYDKDF (reference sequence). Using reference TRBV15 and TRBJ1-1 for the parts outside the CDR3, the full variable domain is DAMVIQNPRYQVTQFGKPVTLSCSQTLNHNVMYWYQQKSSQAPKLLFHYYDKDFNNEADTPDNFQSRRPNTSFCFLDIRSPGLGDTAMYLCATSAPGWGTEAFFGQGTRLTVV.